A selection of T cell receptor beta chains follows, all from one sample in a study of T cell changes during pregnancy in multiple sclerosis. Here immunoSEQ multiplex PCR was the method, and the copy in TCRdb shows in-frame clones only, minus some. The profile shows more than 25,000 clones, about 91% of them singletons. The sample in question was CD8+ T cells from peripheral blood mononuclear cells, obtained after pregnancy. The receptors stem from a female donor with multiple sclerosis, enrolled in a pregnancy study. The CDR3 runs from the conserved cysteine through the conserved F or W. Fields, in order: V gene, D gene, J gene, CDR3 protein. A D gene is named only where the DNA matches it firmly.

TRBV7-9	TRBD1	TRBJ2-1	CASSLSTGGRYNEQFF
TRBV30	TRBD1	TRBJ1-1	CAWSRTGGTEAFF
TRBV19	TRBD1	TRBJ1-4	CASSLGQVATNEKLFF
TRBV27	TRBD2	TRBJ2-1	CASSLSGGTYNEQFF
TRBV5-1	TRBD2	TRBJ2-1	CASSPAGTSGSSSYNEQFF
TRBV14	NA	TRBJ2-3	CASSQEGATDTQYF
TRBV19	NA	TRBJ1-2	CASSPGGSYGYTF
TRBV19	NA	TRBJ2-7	CASSITLDSNFYEQYF
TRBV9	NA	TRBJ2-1	CASSPVRGYNEQFF
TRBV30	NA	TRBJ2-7	CAWSVSSGTYEQYF
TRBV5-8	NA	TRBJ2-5	CASTSTSNRKTQYF
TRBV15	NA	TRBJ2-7	CATSMSRDSLVNEQYF
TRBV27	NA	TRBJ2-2	CASSLYSFTGELFF
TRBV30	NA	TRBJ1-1	CAWSVGQQTEAFF
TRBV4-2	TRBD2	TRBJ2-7	CASSQDWREVSYEQYF
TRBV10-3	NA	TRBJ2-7	CAIMGDSVYEQYF
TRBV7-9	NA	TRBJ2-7	CASSSLRGPYEQYF
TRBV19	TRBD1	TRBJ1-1	CASSPPGTGVTEAFF
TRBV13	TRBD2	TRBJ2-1	CASSSPGQGTGTSGSIGYNEQFF
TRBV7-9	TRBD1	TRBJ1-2	CASSHRDSFAYGYTF